These 31 T cell receptor beta chains share one sample of origin, sequenced in a study of T cell responses to AZD1222 COVID-19 vaccine. The method was immunoSEQ multiplex PCR; TCRdb's version includes in-frame clones alone and lacks a portion of them. The table records about 150,000 clones, approximately 87% of them present only once. The specimen was peripheral blood, collected 28 days after the second AZD1222 dose. The receptors stem from an adult who received the AZD1222 COVID-19 vaccine.

The chain carries TRBV9 and TRBJ2-7; perhaps TRBD1 as D (5 bases). Looked up from germline, CDR1 is SGDLS and CDR2 is YYNGEE. The V and J ends lost 3 bases and 5 bases respectively, with 12 bases between them. This CDR3 contains 13 residues. This CDR3 reads CASSGGGRDEQYF. DNA of the CDR3: TGTGCCAGCAGCGGGGGCGGTCGGGACGAGCAGTACTTC.

The rearrangement links TRBV9 to TRBJ2-7, with D tentatively TRBD1 or TRBD2 (5 bases each). Trimming pared 0 bases from V and 0 bases from J, leaving 10 bases between. The V gene's germline CDR1 is SGDLS and CDR2 YYNGEE. The CDR3 spans 15 residues. The CDR3 region has the DNA TGTGCCAGCAGCGTAGGATGGGACGGCTCCTACGAGCAGTACTTC. It yields the protein CASSVGWDGSYEQYF. The full variable domain, in which reference TRBV9 and TRBJ2-7 provide the parts outside the CDR3, is DSGVTQTPKHLITATGQRVTLRCSPRSGDLSVYWYQQSLDQGLQFLIQYYNGEERAKGNILERFSAQQFPDLHSELNLSSLELGDSALYFCASSVGWDGSYEQYFGPGTRLTVT.

This rearrangement joins TRBV5-1 to TRBJ2-3, with a tentative D call TRBD1 (6 bases). Germline V gene lookup returns CDR1 SGHRS and CDR2 YFSETQ. Trimming took 3 bases from V and 4 from J, leaving 18 bases between them. The CDR3 is 16 residues long. In nucleotides, the CDR3 is TGCGCCAGCAGCTCGGGGAACAGTGGGGGCGCAGATACGCAGTATTTT. Residues: CASSSGNSGGADTQYF.

The chain has TRBV28 and TRBJ2-7; D perhaps matches TRBD1 (6 bases). The germline gives CDR1 MDHEN, CDR2 SYDVKM. The CDR3 sequence is 15 residues long. The V end lost 5 bases, the J end lost 2 bases, and 16 bases lay between the germline ends. Here the CDR3 reads CASSQGYRDPYEQYF. The CDR3 DNA sequence: TGTGCCAGCAGTCAAGGGTACAGGGATCCCTACGAGCAGTACTTC.

The chain combines TRBV23-1 with TRBJ2-7; 8 nucleotides line up with TRBD1. TRBV23-1 has ORF status, its function being uncertain. The CDR3 is 13 amino acids. V was clipped by 2 bases and J by 6 bases; unmatched bases: 3. In DNA form, the CDR3 reads TGCGCCAGCAGTCAAGACAGGGGTGGCGAGCAGTACTTC. Translating it yields CASSQDRGGEQYF.

The V gene is TRBV7-3, the J gene TRBJ2-3, with 7 bases identical to TRBD2. The V gene end was trimmed by 1 base and the J gene end by 2 bases; junction bases not matched to a gene: 6. The CDR3 is 16 amino acids. CDR1 SGHTA and CDR2 FQGTGA come from the germline V gene. In nucleotides, the CDR3 is TGTGCCAGCAGCTTAATCCCTAGCGGACTCACAGATACGCAGTATTTT. Residues: CASSLIPSGLTDTQYF.

J is TRBJ2-7 and V is TRBV12-3 or TRBV12-4, with TRBD1 identical over 12 bases. The V segment lost 8 bases and the J segment 6 bases; nucleotides outside the gene matches: 5. This CDR3 has 13 residues. The DNA of the CDR3 is TGTGCCAGCTCGGGACAGGGGGCGTCCGAGCAGTACTTC. It codes for CASSGQGASEQYF.

The V gene is TRBV5-1, the J gene TRBJ2-1; D is tentatively TRBD1 or TRBD2 (6 bases each). Trimming shortened V by 0 bases and J by 2 bases, and 9 bases separated the two germline ends. There are 15 residues in the CDR3. CDR1 is SGHRS and CDR2 is YFSETQ in the germline V gene. The CDR3, as DNA: TGCGCCAGCAGCTTGGCCGGGGGCACCTACAATGAGCAGTTCTTC. Translation gives CASSLAGGTYNEQFF.

The chain recombines TRBV28 with TRBJ2-5; D may be TRBD1 (6 bases). CDR1 and CDR2 (germline): MDHEN, SYDVKM. The CDR3 is 14 residues long. V was clipped by 4 bases and J by 3 bases, with 12 bases between them. This CDR3 is CASSSQDRKETQYF. The CDR3 DNA sequence: TGTGCCAGCAGTTCCCAAGACAGGAAAGAGACCCAGTACTTC.

This chain joins TRBV27 and TRBJ2-7; D not certain. The CDR3 covers 14 residues. CDR1 is MNHEY and CDR2 is SMNVEV in the germline V gene (reference sequence). Trimming left V 7 bases short and J 6 bases short, with 19 bases between. The CDR3: CASTPDGTYREQYF. CDR3 DNA sequence: TGTGCCAGCACCCCGGACGGTACTTACCGCGAGCAGTACTTC.

This chain joins TRBV27 and TRBJ2-2; D gene unclear. CDR1 and CDR2 from the germline V gene are MNHEY and SMNVEV (reference sequence). V was shortened by 7 bases and J by 5 bases, with 11 bases between the two germline ends. The CDR3 has 13 residues. The CDR3 bases are TGTGCCAGCACCAAAGGGATTACCGGGGAGCTGTTTTTT. It specifies CASTKGITGELFF.

V gene TRBV27 combines with J gene TRBJ1-5; a possible D gene is TRBD1 (5 bases). Germline V gene sequence: CDR1 MNHEY, CDR2 SMNVEV (reference sequence). The V end lost 0 bases, the J end lost 2 bases, and 8 bases lay between the germline ends. The CDR3 has 15 amino acids. This chain's CDR3 is CASSLSRGGNQPQHF. The CDR3 nucleotides read TGTGCCAGCAGTTTATCCCGGGGCGGCAATCAGCCCCAGCATTTT.

The chain joins TRBV19 to TRBJ1-6; 8 positions agree with TRBD1. CDR3 length equals 15 residues. Per the germline V gene, CDR1 is LNHDA and CDR2 is SQIVND (reference sequence). V dropped 6 bases and J dropped 7; count of bases not matched to a gene: 8. CDR3 nucleotides: TGTGCCAGTAGCATCGCAGGGGGCGGAAATTCACCCCTCCACTTT. It is translated as CASSIAGGGNSPLHF.

The rearrangement links TRBV7-3 to TRBJ2-3, with 11 bases matching TRBD2. The trim removed 2 bases at V and 6 bases at J, leaving 4 bases unmatched. This CDR3 is built from 15 residues. CDR1 is SGHTA and CDR2 is FQGTGA in the germline V gene. CDR3 in amino acids: CASSLSASGRDTQYF. The CDR3 coding sequence is TGTGCCAGCAGCTTATCGGCTAGCGGGAGGGATACGCAGTATTTT.

V is TRBV27 and J is TRBJ2-7; no reliable D call. The CDR3 totals 15 residues. The ends were cut back, 2 bases at V and 2 bases at J, with 13 bases in the middle. Germline V gene sequence: CDR1 MNHEY, CDR2 SMNVEV (reference sequence). The CDR3 coding sequence is TGTGCCAGCAGTTTAACCCCCGTCCTCACCTACGAGCAGTACTTC. This gives the protein CASSLTPVLTYEQYF.

V is TRBV28 and J is TRBJ1-3; TRBD1 matches at 7 bases. Looked up from germline, CDR1 is MDHEN and CDR2 is SYDVKM. The CDR3 loop spans 15 amino acids. Losses at the gene ends were 6 bases for V and 3 bases for J; bases not matched to a gene: 8. CDR3 residues: CASSVTGKSGNTIYF. The CDR3 DNA reads TGTGCCAGCAGCGTGACAGGGAAAAGTGGAAACACCATATATTTT.

The V call is TRBV5-4, the J call TRBJ1-6, with TRBD1 matching over 9 bases. The V gene's germline CDR1 is SGHNT and CDR2 YYREEE (reference sequence). The CDR3 loop spans 15 amino acids. The V and J ends lost 0 bases and 8 bases, in that order; junction bases with no gene match: 3. DNA of the CDR3: TGTGCCAGCAGCTTGGGAACAGGGGGCGATTCACCCCTCCACTTT. Protein: CASSLGTGGDSPLHF. Using reference TRBV5-4 and TRBJ1-6 for the parts outside the CDR3, the full variable domain is ETGVTQSPTHLIKTRGQQVTLRCSSQSGHNTVSWYQQALGQGPQFIFQYYREEENGRGNFPPRFSGLQFPNYSSELNVNALELDDSALYLCASSLGTGGDSPLHFGNGTRLTVT.

The chain carries TRBV5-5 and TRBJ1-5; D gene uncertain. This CDR3 has 13 amino acids. With 0 bases removed from V and 3 bases from J, the gap between germline ends came to 4 bases. CDR1 is SGHKS and CDR2 is YYEKEE in the germline V gene (reference sequence). In DNA, the CDR3 is TGTGCCAGCAGCTTGGCCAACAATCAGCCCCAGCATTTT. Translation: CASSLANNQPQHF.

The V call is TRBV7-3, the J call TRBJ2-1; 12 bases match TRBD2. V lost 2 bases to trimming and J lost 9 bases; unmatched junction nucleotides: 5. Per germline, CDR1 SGHTA and CDR2 FQGTGA. This CDR3 is 15 amino acids long. The CDR3 is CASSLYPSGRAEQFF. In DNA, the CDR3 is TGTGCCAGCAGCTTATATCCTAGCGGGAGGGCTGAGCAGTTCTTC.

This chain connects TRBV19 to TRBJ2-5, with 12 bases identical to TRBD1. V lost 5 bases to trimming and J lost 2 bases; unmatched junction nucleotides: 6. The germline V gene encodes CDR1 LNHDA and CDR2 SQIVND (reference sequence). This CDR3 contains 16 residues. The CDR3 sequence: CASSVGDRGRQETQYF. Here the CDR3 DNA reads TGTGCCAGTAGTGTGGGGGACAGGGGGCGTCAAGAGACCCAGTACTTC. The complete variable domain, with remaining parts taken from reference TRBV19 and TRBJ2-5, reads DGGITQSPKYLFRKEGQNVTLSCEQNLNHDAMYWYRQDPGQGLRLIYYSQIVNDFQKGDIAEGYSVSREKKESFPLTVTSAQKNPTAFYLCASSVGDRGRQETQYFGPGTRLLVL.

Worth noting for this clone: This CDR3 is also generated by other DNA sequences in the sample. The chain joins TRBV28 to TRBJ2-7; D uncertain. Germline CDR1 reads MDHEN; CDR2 reads SYDVKM. The CDR3 runs to 16 residues. Trimming pared 6 bases from V and 2 bases from J, leaving 20 bases between. Here the CDR3 reads CASSSPLSRKAYEQYF. In DNA form, the CDR3 reads TGTGCCAGCAGCTCCCCCTTGAGTCGAAAAGCCTACGAGCAGTACTTC. The full variable domain, its missing parts supplied by reference TRBV28 and TRBJ2-7, is DVKVTQSSRYLVKRTGEKVFLECVQDMDHENMFWYRQDPGLGLRLIYFSYDVKMKEKGDIPEGYSVSREKKERFSLILESASTNQTSMYLCASSSPLSRKAYEQYFGPGTRLTVT.

The V and J genes are TRBV6-4 and TRBJ2-1; possibly TRBD2 for D (5 bases). The CDR3 sequence is 16 residues long. CDR1 is MRHNA, CDR2 SNTAGT, per germline. V dropped 4 bases and J dropped 0 bases, with 13 bases sitting between them. CDR3 coding DNA: TGTGCCAGCAGTGTTGAGGGAATCTTCTCCTACAATGAGCAGTTCTTC. Translation: CASSVEGIFSYNEQFF.

The chain is built from TRBV5-1 and TRBJ1-2; D not certain. The CDR3 spans 15 residues. V was trimmed by 0 bases and J by 7 bases, leaving 16 bases between them. The germline CDR1 and CDR2 sequences are SGHRS and YFSETQ. For the CDR3, the DNA is TGCGCCAGCAGCTTGGATTCGGGGAGGGTATCTGGCTACACCTTC. Protein: CASSLDSGRVSGYTF.

This sequence joins TRBV15 and TRBJ2-2; D tentatively reads TRBD1 or TRBD2 (5 bases each). This CDR3 is 17 amino acids long. Germline V CDR1 and CDR2: LNHNV, YYDKDF (reference sequence). The V end was cut by 1 base, the J end by 7 bases, with 19 bases between. The DNA of the CDR3 is TGTGCCACCAGCAGAGGTGGGGGACGTGGGGTCCGCGGGGAGCTGTTTTTT. It codes for CATSRGGGRGVRGELFF.

The chain recombines TRBV12-3 or TRBV12-4 with TRBJ2-3; tentative D call: TRBD2 (5 bases). This CDR3 comprises 12 residues. Trimming removed 7 bases at V and 7 bases at J, with 12 bases between. This CDR3 reads CASTPSGNTQYF. The CDR3 DNA follows: TGTGCCAGCACCCCCTCGGGGAATACGCAGTATTTT.

The chain couples TRBV18 to TRBJ2-5; 8 nucleotides match TRBD2. Trimming at V came to 2 bases and at J to 3 bases, leaving 8 bases not matched to a gene. The CDR3 length is 16 residues. Germline loops: CDR1 KGHSH, CDR2 LQKENI. CDR3 sequence reads: CASSPGFEAGEETQYF. DNA of the CDR3: TGTGCCAGCTCACCAGGGTTCGAAGCGGGAGAAGAGACCCAGTACTTC.

The chain joins TRBV7-9 to TRBJ1-1, with D unclear. CDR1 is SEHNR and CDR2 is FQNEAQ in the germline V gene (reference sequence). The CDR3 is 14 amino acids. V lost 0 bases, J lost 1 base, and 6 bases lay in between. CDR3 DNA sequence: TGTGCCAGCAGCTTAGCGACCTCGAACACTGAAGCTTTCTTT. It encodes CASSLATSNTEAFF.

This chain links TRBV5-1 with TRBJ1-6; 7 bases are shared with TRBD1. Per germline, CDR1 SGHRS and CDR2 YFSETQ. V was clipped by 0 bases and J by 10 bases; unmatched bases: 4. There are 14 residues in the CDR3. The CDR3, as DNA: TGCGCCAGCAGCTTGGGAGGGACAGCGTCACCCCTCCACTTT. Translation gives CASSLGGTASPLHF.

The chain employs TRBV5-4 and TRBJ2-2; the match to TRBD1 covers 8 bases. CDR3 length: 15 amino acids. With 4 bases clipped from V and 1 base from J, the junction kept 3 bases outside the gene matches. The germline gives CDR1 SGHNT, CDR2 YYREEE (reference sequence). The CDR3 DNA is TGTGCCAGCAGCCCAGGACAGGGGAACACCGGGGAGCTGTTTTTT. Its translation is CASSPGQGNTGELFF.

In its sample, this clone was seen once. This chain uses TRBV4-3 with TRBJ1-5; TRBD1 might be the D (5 bases). Per the germline V gene, CDR1 is LGHNA and CDR2 is YSLEER. There are 14 residues in the CDR3. The ends were cut back, 0 bases at V and 7 bases at J, with 10 bases in the middle. Written as DNA, the CDR3 is TGCGCCAGCAGCCAAGATTGGGGCGAACAGCCCCAGCATTTT. Translated: CASSQDWGEQPQHF.

This chain uses TRBV19 with TRBJ2-1, with 7 positions matching TRBD2. V lost 5 bases, J lost 1 base, and 11 bases stayed unmatched. Germline assignment: CDR1 LNHDA and CDR2 SQIVND (reference sequence). The CDR3 has 17 residues. The chain's CDR3 is CASSSHLAASSYNEQFF. Here the CDR3 DNA reads TGTGCCAGTAGTTCTCATCTAGCGGCGTCATCCTACAATGAGCAGTTCTTC.